This TCR beta chain is from a study of shared clonotypes between healthy human individuals. This clone was seen only once. Mismatch with germline at one junction end may stem from a read error. CD8 memory cells included CD45RO+ cells plus CCR7-negative CD45RA+ TemRA cells. This CDR3 region has 15 residues. Profiled with immunoSEQ multiplex PCR; TCRdb holds only in-frame clones, not every one. Counted here are some 95,000 clones, 60% to 75% occurring once; the ten biggest clones make up roughly 50%. The origin of this receptor is a man aged 25 to 45 in good health. The sequencing sample was made of memory CD8+ T cells sorted from blood. Subset defined: CD45RO+ cells pooled with CCR7-negative TemRA cells. The gene calls are TRBV5-3 and TRBJ2-7; weak D call: TRBD1 (6 bases). TRBV5-3 is an ORF, with its function uncertain. The CDR3 region is CASSLESGVNYEQYF. The CDR3 coding sequence is TGTGCCAGCAGCTTGGAGTCAGGGGTAAACTACGAGCAGTACTTC.